This T cell receptor (beta chain) is from a study of cytomegalovirus exposure and HLA in healthy donors. About the study: Counted in an early data release were about 85 million unique TCRs from HLA-typed donors. General observations from the study: Cytomegalovirus-associated status was assigned to approximately 160 TCR beta chains. An analysis was carried out at a later point. It showed that HLA-associated TCR beta chains were more clonally expanded than equally common non-associated chains.

Details on this clone: Antigen specificity is unknown.

The germline V gene has CDR1 SGHKS and CDR2 YYEKEE (reference sequence). V was clipped by 2 bases and J by 6 bases; unmatched bases: 5. This CDR3 has 14 amino acids. 60 Vbeta and 13 Jbeta primers were used in PCR. Sequencing used immunoSEQ multiplex PCR; TCRdb keeps in-frame clones, though not all of them. The sample records over 150,000 clones, around four fifths being singletons. The receptor was isolated from a girl between 5 and 17 years old in good health and CMV-seropositive. The rearrangement links TRBV5-5 to TRBJ1-2; 9 bases are shared with TRBD1. Sample: PBMCs. CDR3: CASSFRTGEDGYTF. The CDR3 DNA is TGTGCCAGCAGCTTTAGGACAGGGGAGGATGGCTACACCTTC.